The 5 T cell receptor beta chains presented below share a single source sample, sequenced in a study of cytomegalovirus exposure and HLA in healthy donors. Primers included in the PCR were 60 Vbeta and 13 Jbeta primers. TCRdb's copy holds only in-frame clones and misses some; the assay was immunoSEQ multiplex PCR. The sample has about 180,000 clones; more than 60% are singletons. The sample taken for sequencing was PBMCs. These receptors all come from a woman in her sixties in good health and CMV-seropositive.

V and J are TRBV7-9 and TRBJ2-1, with no clear D. Per the germline V gene, CDR1 is SEHNR and CDR2 is FQNEAQ (reference sequence). The V and J ends lost 5 bases and 9 bases respectively, with 8 bases between them. The CDR3 has 11 residues. The CDR3 nucleotides read TGTGCCAGCAGCGAGCGTCGTGAGCAGTTCTTC. It is translated as CASSERREQFF.

V usage is TRBV30 and J usage is TRBJ1-5; D is ambiguous. Trimming took 0 bases from V and 2 from J, leaving 11 bases between them. The CDR3 is 15 amino acids. Germline V lookup: CDR1 GTSNPN, CDR2 SVGIG (reference sequence). DNA of the CDR3: TGTGCCTGGAGTGTGGGCGCCGTGGGCAATCAGCCCCAGCATTTT. Amino acid sequence: CAWSVGAVGNQPQHF.

Only a few counts were recorded for this clone. This sequence joins TRBV5-1 and TRBJ1-3; D remains unclear. Trimming removed 2 bases at V and 6 bases at J, with 9 bases between. Germline CDR1 and CDR2: SGHRS and YFSETQ. The CDR3 covers 13 residues. CDR3 bases: TGCGCCAGCAGCTTAGGCGGAGAAAACACCATATATTTT. Translation: CASSLGGENTIYF.

The genes are TRBV29-1 and TRBJ1-5, with 7 bases lining up with TRBD1. The V and J ends lost 3 bases and 1 base, in that order; junction bases with no gene match: 0. Germline-derived CDR1 and CDR2 are SQVTM and ANQGSEA. This CDR3 region has 13 residues. The DNA of the CDR3 is TGCAGCGTTGAGACAGGGAGCAATCAGCCCCAGCATTTT. Translation gives CSVETGSNQPQHF.

There are a few counts of this clone. The rearrangement uses TRBV13 and TRBJ2-3, with D maybe TRBD1 (6 bases). CDR1 and CDR2 from the germline V gene are PRHDT and FYEKMQ (reference sequence). Trimming took 5 bases from V and 4 from J, leaving 10 bases between them. CDR3 length: 13 residues. CDR3 region: CASSPGTPDTQYF. The CDR3 nucleotides are TGTGCCAGCAGCCCCGGGACACCAGATACGCAGTATTTT.